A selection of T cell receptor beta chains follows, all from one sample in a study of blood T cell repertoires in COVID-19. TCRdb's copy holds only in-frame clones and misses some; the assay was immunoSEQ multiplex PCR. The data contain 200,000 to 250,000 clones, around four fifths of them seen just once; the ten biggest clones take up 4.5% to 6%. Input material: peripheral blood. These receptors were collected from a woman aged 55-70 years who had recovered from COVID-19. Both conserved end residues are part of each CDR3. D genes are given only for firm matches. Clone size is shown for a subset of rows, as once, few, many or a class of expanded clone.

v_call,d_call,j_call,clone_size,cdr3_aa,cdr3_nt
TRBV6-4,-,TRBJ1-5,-,CASSDQGGNQPQHF,TGTGCCAGCAGTGACCAGGGAGGAAATCAGCCCCAGCATTTT
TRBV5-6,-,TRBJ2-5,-,CASSLTTLGSGTQYF,TGTGCCAGCAGCTTGACCACCCTTGGATCGGGGACCCAGTACTTC
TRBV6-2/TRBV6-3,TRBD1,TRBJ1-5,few,CASSSMTGAGNQPQHF,TGTGCCAGCAGTTCCATGACAGGGGCGGGCAATCAGCCCCAGCATTTT
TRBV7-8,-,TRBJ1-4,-,CASSLGGRGGNEKLFF,TGTGCCAGCAGCTTAGGAGGGAGAGGTGGGAATGAAAAACTGTTTTTT
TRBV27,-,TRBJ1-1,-,CASSLGPYGSTEAFF,TGTGCCAGCAGTTTAGGACCCTACGGGAGCACTGAAGCTTTCTTT
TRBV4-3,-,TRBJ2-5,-,CASSQDNRLGETQYF,TGCGCCAGCAGCCAAGATAACAGGTTGGGGGAGACCCAGTACTTC
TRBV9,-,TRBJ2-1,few,CASSRDSDEQFF,TGTGCCAGCAGTAGGGACTCGGATGAGCAGTTCTTC
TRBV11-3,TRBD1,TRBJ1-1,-,CASSKDRGDTEAFF,TGTGCCAGCAGCAAGGACAGGGGGGACACTGAAGCTTTCTTT
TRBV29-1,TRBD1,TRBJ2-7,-,CSERTGQGEQYF,TGCAGTGAAAGGACAGGGCAGGGTGAGCAGTACTTC
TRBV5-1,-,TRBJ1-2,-,CASSPVQGNYGYTF,TGCGCCAGCAGCCCAGTACAGGGTAACTATGGCTACACCTTC
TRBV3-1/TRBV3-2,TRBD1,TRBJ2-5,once,CASTRGRGPETQYF,TGTGCCAGCACCCGGGGCAGGGGGCCAGAGACCCAGTACTTC
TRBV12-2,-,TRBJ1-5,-,CASRPGGDTNQPQHF,TGTGCAAGTCGCCCGGGAGGGGATACGAATCAGCCCCAGCATTTT
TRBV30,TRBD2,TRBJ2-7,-,CAWSVVGGNPYEQYF,TGTGCCTGGAGTGTAGTCGGGGGGAATCCCTACGAGCAGTACTTC
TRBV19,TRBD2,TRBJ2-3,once,CASMLAGGSTDTQYF,TGTGCCAGTATGCTAGCGGGGGGGAGCACAGATACGCAGTATTTT
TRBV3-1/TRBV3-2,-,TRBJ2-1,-,CASSRGGIDEQFF,TGTGCCAGCAGCCGAGGGGGTATAGATGAGCAGTTCTTC
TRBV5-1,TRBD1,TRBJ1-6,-,CASADRDVGSPLHF,TGCGCCAGCGCGGACAGGGACGTCGGTTCACCCCTCCACTTT
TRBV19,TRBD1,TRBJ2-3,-,CASSFRTGHTDTQYF,TGTGCCAGTAGTTTCCGGACAGGGCACACAGATACGCAGTATTTT
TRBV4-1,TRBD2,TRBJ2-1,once,CASSQVGLAGDSSNEQFF,TGCGCCAGCAGCCAAGTTGGCCTAGCGGGGGATTCCTCCAATGAGCAGTTCTTC
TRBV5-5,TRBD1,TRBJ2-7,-,CASSLAGTGAGYEQYF,TGTGCCAGCAGCTTGGCGGGGACAGGAGCCGGATACGAGCAGTACTTC
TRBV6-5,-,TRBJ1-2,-,CASSTIYGQGYTF,TGTGCCAGCAGTACGATCTATGGACAGGGCTACACCTTC
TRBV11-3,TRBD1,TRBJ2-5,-,CASSPDRGETQYF,TGTGCCAGCAGCCCGGACAGGGGCGAGACCCAGTACTTC
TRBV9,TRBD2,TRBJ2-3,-,CASSVSGGASGDTQYF,TGTGCCAGCAGCGTTAGCGGGGGGGCCTCCGGAGATACGCAGTATTTT
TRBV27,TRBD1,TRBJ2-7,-,CASSWGQAYEQYF,TGTGCCAGCAGTTGGGGACAGGCCTACGAGCAGTACTTC
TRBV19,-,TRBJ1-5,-,CASSIDRLPGQPQHF,TGTGCCAGTAGTATAGACAGGCTCCCCGGTCAGCCCCAGCATTTT
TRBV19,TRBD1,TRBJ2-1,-,CASSRGQLSGLNEQFF,TGTGCCAGTAGCAGGGGACAGCTGTCGGGGTTGAATGAGCAGTTCTTC
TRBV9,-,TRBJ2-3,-,CASSVVEWIPDTQYF,TGTGCCAGCAGCGTAGTGGAGTGGATCCCAGATACGCAGTATTTT